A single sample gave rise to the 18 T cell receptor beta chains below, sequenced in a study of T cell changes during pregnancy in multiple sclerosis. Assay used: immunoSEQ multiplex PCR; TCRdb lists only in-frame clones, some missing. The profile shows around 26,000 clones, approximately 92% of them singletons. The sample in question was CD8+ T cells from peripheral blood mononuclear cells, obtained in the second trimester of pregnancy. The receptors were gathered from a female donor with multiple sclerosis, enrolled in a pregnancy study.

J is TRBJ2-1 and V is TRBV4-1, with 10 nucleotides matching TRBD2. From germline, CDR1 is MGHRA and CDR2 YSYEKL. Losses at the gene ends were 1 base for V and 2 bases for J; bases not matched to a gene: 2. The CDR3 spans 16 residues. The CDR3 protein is CASSQGLAGAYNEQFF. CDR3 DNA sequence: TGCGCCAGCAGCCAAGGGCTAGCGGGGGCCTACAATGAGCAGTTCTTC.

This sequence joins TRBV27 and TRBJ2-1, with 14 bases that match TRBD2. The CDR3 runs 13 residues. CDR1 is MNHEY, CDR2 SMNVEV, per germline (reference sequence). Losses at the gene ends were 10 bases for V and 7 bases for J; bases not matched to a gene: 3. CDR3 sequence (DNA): TGTGCCACCTGGACTAGCGGGAGGAATGAGCAGTTCTTC. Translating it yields CATWTSGRNEQFF.

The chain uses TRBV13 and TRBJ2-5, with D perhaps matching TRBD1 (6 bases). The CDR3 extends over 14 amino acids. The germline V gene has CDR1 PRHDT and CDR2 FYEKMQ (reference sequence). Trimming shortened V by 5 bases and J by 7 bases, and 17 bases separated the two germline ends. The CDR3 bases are TGTGCCAGCAGCAGACTGGACAGTTCAGGGACCCAGTACTTC. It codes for CASSRLDSSGTQYF.

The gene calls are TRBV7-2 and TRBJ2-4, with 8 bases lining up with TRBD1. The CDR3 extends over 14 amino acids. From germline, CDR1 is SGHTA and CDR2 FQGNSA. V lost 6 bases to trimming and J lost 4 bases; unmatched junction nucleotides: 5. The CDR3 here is CASSRDRSKNIQYF. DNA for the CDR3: TGTGCCAGCAGTAGGGACAGGAGTAAAAACATTCAGTACTTC.

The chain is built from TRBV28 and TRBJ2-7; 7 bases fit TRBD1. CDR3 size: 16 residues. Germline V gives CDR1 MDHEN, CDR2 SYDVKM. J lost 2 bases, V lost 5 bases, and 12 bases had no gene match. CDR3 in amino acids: CASSPSPSTGTYEQYF. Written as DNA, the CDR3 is TGTGCCAGCAGTCCCAGCCCATCGACAGGGACCTACGAGCAGTACTTC.

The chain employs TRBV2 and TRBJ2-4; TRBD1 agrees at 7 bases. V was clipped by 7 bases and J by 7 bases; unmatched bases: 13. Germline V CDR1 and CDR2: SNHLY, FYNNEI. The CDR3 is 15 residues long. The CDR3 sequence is CASMVGRGIANIQYF. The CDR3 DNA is TGTGCCAGCATGGTGGGCAGGGGGATCGCTAACATTCAGTACTTC.

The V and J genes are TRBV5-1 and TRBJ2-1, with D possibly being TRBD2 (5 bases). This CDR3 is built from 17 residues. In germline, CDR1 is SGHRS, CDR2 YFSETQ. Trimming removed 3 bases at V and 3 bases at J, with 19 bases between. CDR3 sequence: CASSSSSRRTFYNEQFF. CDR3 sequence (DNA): TGCGCCAGCAGCTCGTCCTCCCGTAGGACTTTCTACAATGAGCAGTTCTTC.

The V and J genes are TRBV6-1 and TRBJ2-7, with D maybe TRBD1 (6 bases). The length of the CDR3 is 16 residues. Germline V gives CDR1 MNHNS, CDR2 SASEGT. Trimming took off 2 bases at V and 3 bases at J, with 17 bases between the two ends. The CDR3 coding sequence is TGTGCCAGCAGTGAACATACAGGGACGTGGGACTACGAGCAGTACTTC. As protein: CASSEHTGTWDYEQYF.

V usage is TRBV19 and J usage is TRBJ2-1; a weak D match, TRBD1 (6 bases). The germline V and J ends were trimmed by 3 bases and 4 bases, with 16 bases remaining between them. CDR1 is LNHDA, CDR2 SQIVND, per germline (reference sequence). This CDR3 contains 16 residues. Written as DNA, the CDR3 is TGTGCCAGTAGTATGTCCGGGGACACCAGGTACAATGAGCAGTTCTTC. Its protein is CASSMSGDTRYNEQFF. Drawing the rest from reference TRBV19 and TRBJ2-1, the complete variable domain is DGGITQSPKYLFRKEGQNVTLSCEQNLNHDAMYWYRQDPGQGLRLIYYSQIVNDFQKGDIAEGYSVSREKKESFPLTVTSAQKNPTAFYLCASSMSGDTRYNEQFFGPGTRLTVL.

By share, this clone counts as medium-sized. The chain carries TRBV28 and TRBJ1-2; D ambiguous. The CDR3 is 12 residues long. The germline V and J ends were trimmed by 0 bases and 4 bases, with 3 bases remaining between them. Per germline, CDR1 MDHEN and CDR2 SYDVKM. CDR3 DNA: TGTGCCAGCAGTTTATGGAGCTATGGCTACACCTTC. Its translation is CASSLWSYGYTF.

CDR3 residues: CASPPQVGEVGNIQYF. In DNA form, the CDR3 reads TGTGCCAGCCCCCCCCAAGTGGGAGAAGTCGGAAACATTCAGTACTTC. The chain employs TRBV21-1 and TRBJ2-4; the table's TRBD2 call for D was not verified on the DNA. TRBV21-1 is a recognized pseudogene. CDR3 length: 16 amino acids.

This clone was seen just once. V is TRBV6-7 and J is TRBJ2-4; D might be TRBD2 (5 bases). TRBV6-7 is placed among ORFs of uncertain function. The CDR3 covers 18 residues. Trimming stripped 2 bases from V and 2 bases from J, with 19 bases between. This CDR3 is CASSYPDWEGRTKNIQYF. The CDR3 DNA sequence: TGTGCCAGCAGTTACCCCGACTGGGAAGGGAGAACCAAAAACATTCAGTACTTC.

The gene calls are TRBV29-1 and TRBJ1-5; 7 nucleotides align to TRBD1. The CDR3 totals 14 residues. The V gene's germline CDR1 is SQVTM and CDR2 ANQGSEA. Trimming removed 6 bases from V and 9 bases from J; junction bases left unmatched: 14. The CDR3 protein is CSVSGTDGTRPQHF. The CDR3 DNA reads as TGCAGCGTGTCCGGGACAGATGGGACCCGGCCCCAGCATTTT.

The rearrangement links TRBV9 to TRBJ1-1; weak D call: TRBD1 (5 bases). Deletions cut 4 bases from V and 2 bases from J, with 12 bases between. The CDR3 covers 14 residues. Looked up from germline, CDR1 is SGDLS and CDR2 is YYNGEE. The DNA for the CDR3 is TGTGCCAGCAGCAAAGGACATACCAACACTGAAGCTTTCTTT. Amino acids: CASSKGHTNTEAFF.

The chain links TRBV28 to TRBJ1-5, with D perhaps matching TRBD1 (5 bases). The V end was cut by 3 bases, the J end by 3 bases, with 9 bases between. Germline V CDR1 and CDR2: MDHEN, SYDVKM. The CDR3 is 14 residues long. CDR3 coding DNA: TGTGCCAGCAGTTTCCGACAGTACAATCAGCCCCAGCATTTT. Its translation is CASSFRQYNQPQHF.

The CDR3 DNA sequence: TGTGCCAGCAGCTCCGCGTACGAGCAGTACTTC. Its protein product is CASSSAYEQYF. The V call is TRBV5-4, the J call TRBJ2-7; D is ambiguous. Trimming removed 3 bases from V and 4 bases from J, with 5 bases in between. The length of the CDR3 is 11 residues. Germline V lookup: CDR1 SGHNT, CDR2 YYREEE (reference sequence).

The DNA of the CDR3 is TGTGCCAGCAGCTTAGAAGGGGCTGAAGCTTTCTTT. Encoded protein: CASSLEGAEAFF. The V and J genes are TRBV7-6 and TRBJ1-1; perhaps TRBD1 as D (5 bases). Between the trimmed V and J ends, which lost 1 base and 6 bases, there was a span of 6 bases. The CDR3 is 12 residues long. From germline, CDR1 is SGHVS and CDR2 FNYEAQ.

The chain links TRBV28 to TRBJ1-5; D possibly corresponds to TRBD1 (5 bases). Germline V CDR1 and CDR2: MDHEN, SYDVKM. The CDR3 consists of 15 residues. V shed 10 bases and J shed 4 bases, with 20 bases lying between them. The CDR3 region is CATRPIGGANQPQHF. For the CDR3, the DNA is TGTGCCACCCGACCTATAGGTGGGGCGAATCAGCCCCAGCATTTT.